Below are 26 T cell receptor beta chains sequenced from a single sample in a study of regulatory T cells in long-lasting Graves disease. The time point: newly diagnosed GD, antithyroid drugs for less than 3 months. PBMC RNA was the source of the TCR library. Building of the TCR beta libraries involved iRepertoire HTBI primers and Arm-PCR of CDR3 regions. TCRdb re-derived calls from the multiplex PCR reads in MiXCR, one entry per CDR3 protein. Counted here are roughly 250,000 distinct CDR3 sequences, around 19% occurring once; the ten biggest clones make up about 15%. These data also featured in a second study, about T cells in Graves' hyperthyroidism and ophthalmopathy.

This specimen was peripheral blood mononuclear cells (PBMCs), taken at new diagnosis, from a patient treated with antithyroid drugs. The receptors here all came from a woman aged 30 to 39 with Graves disease.

This clonotype has at least ten counts. The chain couples TRBV2 to TRBJ1-6; D remains unclear. This CDR3 is built from 15 residues. The V gene's germline CDR1 is SNHLY and CDR2 FYNNEI. The V end was cut by 3 bases, the J end by 7 bases, with 13 bases between. The CDR3 is CASSDARASNSPLHF. CDR3 DNA: TGTGCCAGCAGTGACGCGAGGGCCTCGAATTCACCCCTCCACTTT.

Ten or more counts support this clonotype. V is TRBV12-3 or TRBV12-4 and J is TRBJ2-1, with 7 bases identical to TRBD2. After removal of 5 bases from V and 5 bases from J, the junction contained 9 bases not matched to a gene. The CDR3 contains 15 residues. CDR3 residues: CASSPGTTDHNEQFF. For the CDR3, the DNA is TGTGCCAGCAGTCCCGGGACTACCGACCACAATGAGCAGTTCTTC.

This clonotype was counted many times. This CDR3 reads CAISEAPGGYTF. DNA for the CDR3: TGTGCCATCAGTGAGGCTCCAGGTGGCTACACCTTC. V usage is TRBV10-3 and J usage is TRBJ1-2; D not certain. CDR1 is ENHRY and CDR2 is SYGVKD in the germline V gene. V lost 2 bases to trimming and J lost 7 bases, with 8 bases between them. The CDR3 spans 12 residues.

This clonotype was picked up many times. The chain carries TRBV20-1 and TRBJ2-2; D unclear. Trimming shortened V by 1 base and J by 6 bases, and 18 bases separated the two germline ends. The CDR3 has 16 amino acids. Germline CDR1 and CDR2: DFQATT and SNEGSKA (reference sequence). Here the CDR3 reads CSARGSLNSLSGELFF. DNA of the CDR3: TGCAGTGCTAGAGGTTCCCTGAATAGTCTCTCCGGGGAGCTGTTTTTT.

There are many counts of this clonotype. J is TRBJ2-5 and V is TRBV12-3 or TRBV12-4; D gene ambiguous. Deletions cut 6 bases from V and 2 bases from J, with 16 bases between. The CDR3 length is 15 residues. The chain's CDR3 is CASSNSPNSQETQYF. The DNA for the CDR3 is TGTGCCAGCAGCAATTCCCCCAATAGTCAAGAGACCCAGTACTTC.

This clonotype occurred many times. V is TRBV6-1 and J is TRBJ2-7; possible D gene TRBD1, 8 bases. The length of the CDR3 is 15 residues. V was pared by 7 bases and J by 2 bases, with 18 bases between. Germline CDR1 MNHNS, CDR2 SASEGT. The chain's CDR3 is CASTSGDRTPYEQYF. CDR3 in DNA: TGTGCCAGCACCAGCGGGGACAGGACCCCCTACGAGCAGTACTTC.

The chain combines TRBV20-1 with TRBJ2-3, with D maybe TRBD2 (7 bases). The CDR3 is made up of 16 amino acids. The germline V gene encodes CDR1 DFQATT and CDR2 SNEGSKA (reference sequence). Trimming took 3 bases from V and 1 from J, leaving 17 bases between them. CDR3 DNA: TGCAGTGCTAGTAAGGTGGCGGGGGCCGGCACAGATACGCAGTATTTT. Translated: CSASKVAGAGTDTQYF.

Comment on this clonotype: A far more abundant clone sits one base away, making this likely a read error. The chain has TRBV6-2 or TRBV6-3 and TRBJ1-2; no reliable D call. V lost 6 bases and J lost 0, with 17 bases in between. Germline V gene sequence: CDR1 MNHEY, CDR2 SVGEGT. This CDR3 has 16 amino acids. The CDR3: CASRRTHVDPNYGYTF. The CDR3 nucleotides read TGTGCCAGCAGACGGACGCATGTGGATCCTAACTATGGCTACACCTTC.

This clonotype was seen repeatedly, ten times or more. The chain joins TRBV5-1 to TRBJ2-7, with D possibly TRBD1 on 6 matching bases. Germline CDR1 and CDR2: SGHRS and YFSETQ. V was cut by 3 bases and J by 2 bases, with 12 bases left in between. The CDR3 runs 14 residues. CDR3 region: CASSSSQGPYEQYF. The DNA for the CDR3 is TGCGCCAGCAGCTCATCACAGGGTCCCTACGAGCAGTACTTC.

This clonotype was seen many times. The chain combines TRBV5-1 with TRBJ1-2; perhaps TRBD1 as D (6 bases). The germline gives CDR1 SGHRS, CDR2 YFSETQ. V lost 4 bases, J lost 1 base, and 14 bases lay in between. There are 15 residues in the CDR3. The CDR3, as DNA: TGCGCCAGCAGCCCGGACAGCTATAATAACTATGGCTACACCTTC. Protein product: CASSPDSYNNYGYTF.

V usage is TRBV14 and J usage is TRBJ2-5; D is undetermined. Trimming took 1 base from V and 9 from J, leaving 15 bases between them. The germline V gene encodes CDR1 SGHDN and CDR2 FVKESK. This CDR3 comprises 14 residues. DNA of the CDR3: TGTGCCAGCAGCCAAGTTGTGAGGATTGGGGCCCAGTACTTC. Translating gives CASSQVVRIGAQYF. The complete variable domain, with remaining parts taken from reference TRBV14 and TRBJ2-5, reads EAGVTQFPSHSVIEKGQTVTLRCDPISGHDNLYWYRRVMGKEIKFLLHFVKESKQDESGMPNNRFLAERTGGTYSTLKVQPAELEDSGVYFCASSQVVRIGAQYFGPGTRLLVL.

On this clonotype itself: A much bigger clone sits one base away, suggesting this may be a read error. The rearrangement joins TRBV6-1 to TRBJ2-7, with 9 bases identical to TRBD1. Germline CDR1 is MNHNS and CDR2 is SASEGT. CDR3 size: 13 residues. The CDR3 loop is CASRLQGAREQHF. In nucleotides, the CDR3 is TGTGCCAGCAGATTACAGGGGGCGCGAGAGCAGCACTTC.

This clonotype was seen ten or more times. CDR3 coding DNA: TGTGCCAGCAGTGGACGAATTGGGACCGCTTATAGCAATCAGCCCCAGCATTTT. The encoded protein is CASSGRIGTAYSNQPQHF. V is TRBV6-1 and J is TRBJ1-5, with D tentatively TRBD1 (5 bases). CDR1 and CDR2 (germline): MNHNS, SASEGT. This CDR3 has 18 residues. V was clipped by 4 bases and J by 0 bases, with 19 bases between them.

This clonotype was counted between two and nine times. CDR3 sequence: CSAPPAGSYEQYF. DNA for the CDR3: TGCAGTGCCCCCCCAGCGGGCTCCTACGAGCAGTACTTC. This chain connects TRBV20-1 to TRBJ2-7, with TRBD2 as a possible D gene (6 bases). The CDR3 is 13 amino acids. Germline V gene data show CDR1 as DFQATT and CDR2 as SNEGSKA (reference sequence). Between the trimmed V and J ends, which lost 6 bases and 0 bases, there was a span of 12 bases.

This clonotype was seen many times. V gene TRBV3-1 combines with J gene TRBJ2-3, with D perhaps matching TRBD2 (5 bases). Between the trimmed V and J ends, which lost 4 bases and 6 bases, there was a span of 11 bases. This CDR3 region has 13 residues. The germline V gene has CDR1 LGHDT and CDR2 YNNKEL (reference sequence). DNA of the CDR3: TGTGCCAGCAGCCTCGGACTCGCCGATACGCAGTATTTT. Its translation: CASSLGLADTQYF.

Turning to this clonotype: This could be a read error, since a much larger clone is one nucleotide away. The J gene is TRBJ2-2, the V gene TRBV5-1; tentatively, D is TRBD2 (6 bases). The CDR3 sequence is 15 residues long. Germline CDR1 reads SGHRS; CDR2 reads YFSETQ. The CDR3 bases are TGCGCCAGCAGAGCAGGAGCACCGAACACCGGGGGGCTGTTTTTT. It specifies CASRAGAPNTGGLFF.

This clonotype was picked up many times. The rearrangement joins TRBV9 to TRBJ1-2; 7 positions match TRBD1. V gave up 2 bases and J gave up 2 bases; unmatched junction bases: 15. Germline V CDR1 and CDR2: SGDLS, YYNGEE. The CDR3 loop spans 18 amino acids. In DNA form, the CDR3 reads TGTGCCAGCAGCGTTCGACCCAAATCGAGGGACAGCAACTATGGCTACACCTTC. Residues: CASSVRPKSRDSNYGYTF.

This clonotype has at least ten counts. The chain recombines TRBV6-1 with TRBJ1-3, with D uncertain. CDR1 is MNHNS and CDR2 is SASEGT in the germline V gene. The CDR3 runs 13 residues. Trimming left V 8 bases short and J 4 bases short, with 12 bases between. The CDR3 coding sequence is TGTGCCAGCTGGAACCTTGGGGGAAACACCATATATTTT. Its protein is CASWNLGGNTIYF.

This clonotype was found many times. The rearrangement joins TRBV20-1 to TRBJ1-6; D call uncertain. CDR3 size: 12 residues. Per germline, CDR1 DFQATT and CDR2 SNEGSKA (reference sequence). The V end lost 0 bases, the J end lost 8 bases, and 5 bases lay between the germline ends. This chain's CDR3 is CSAREGYSPLHF. The CDR3 DNA reads TGCAGTGCTAGAGAAGGTTATTCACCCCTCCACTTT.

This clonotype was found many times. The chain has TRBV20-1 and TRBJ2-3; D call uncertain. V was cut by 3 bases and J by 2 bases, with 12 bases left in between. The CDR3 is 14 amino acids. Germline V lookup: CDR1 DFQATT, CDR2 SNEGSKA (reference sequence). The CDR3: CSASRAVPTDTQYF. The CDR3 bases are TGCAGTGCTAGTAGGGCAGTACCCACAGATACGCAGTATTTT.

The sample holds many counts of this clonotype. This chain connects TRBV4-1 to TRBJ1-1; a possible D gene is TRBD1 (6 bases). CDR3 length: 15 amino acids. The V and J ends lost 4 bases and 4 bases respectively, with 16 bases between them. CDR1 MGHRA and CDR2 YSYEKL come from the germline V gene. The CDR3 protein is CASSRLIQGSTEAFF. CDR3 bases: TGCGCCAGCAGCCGCTTAATCCAGGGGTCCACTGAAGCTTTCTTT.

This clonotype has only a few counts. The chain couples TRBV19 to TRBJ2-6, with a possible D match to TRBD2 (5 bases). V lost 6 bases and J 0 bases, leaving 12 bases between the germline ends. CDR1 LNHDA and CDR2 SQIVND come from the germline V gene (reference sequence). The CDR3 has 16 amino acids. Here the CDR3 reads CASRTRVYSGANVLTF. For the CDR3, the DNA is TGTGCCAGTAGAACGAGGGTTTACTCTGGGGCCAACGTCCTGACTTTC.

This clonotype was counted a few times. An end of the junction does not agree with germline; a read error may underlie this. This chain joins TRBV9 and TRBJ1-1; no definite D call. The CDR3 totals 13 residues. Germline CDR1 SGDLS, CDR2 YYNGEE. CDR3 bases: TGTGCCAGCAGCTACTACCGGAACACCGAAGCTTTCTTT. It encodes CASSYYRNTEAFF. The full variable domain, completed using reference TRBV9 and TRBJ1-1, is DSGVTQTPKHLITATGQRVTLRCSPRSGDLSVYWYQQSLDQGLQFLIQYYNGEERAKGNILERFSAQQFPDLHSELNLSSLELGDSALYFCASSYYRNTEAFFGQGTRLTVV.

In its sample, this clonotype was seen many times. This chain links TRBV7-2 with TRBJ2-2; TRBD2 aligns across 10 bases. The CDR3 runs to 17 residues. The junction had 8 bases not matched to a gene; V was cut back by 5 bases and J by 2 bases. Germline-derived CDR1 and CDR2 are SGHTA and FQGNSA. CDR3 amino acids: CASSRGLAVTNTGELFF. For the CDR3, the DNA is TGTGCCAGCAGCCGCGGACTAGCGGTTACTAACACCGGGGAGCTGTTTTTT.

This clonotype appeared many times. The chain couples TRBV5-1 to TRBJ2-1; the D is unclear. CDR3 length: 12 residues. Trimming cost V 2 bases and J 8 bases, with 8 bases left between them. Germline V gene lookup returns CDR1 SGHRS and CDR2 YFSETQ. The CDR3, as DNA: TGCGCCAGCAGCTTCATAGAGGATGAGCAGTTCTTC. Translation: CASSFIEDEQFF.

This clonotype has ten or more counts. This chain links TRBV25-1 with TRBJ1-2; D is undetermined. Trimming stripped 3 bases from V and 3 bases from J, with 11 bases between. CDR1 and CDR2 from the germline V gene are MGHDK and SYGVNS. This CDR3 has 14 amino acids. The CDR3 loop reads CASSEDRPDYGYTF. CDR3 DNA sequence: TGTGCCAGCAGTGAGGACCGCCCGGACTATGGCTACACCTTC.